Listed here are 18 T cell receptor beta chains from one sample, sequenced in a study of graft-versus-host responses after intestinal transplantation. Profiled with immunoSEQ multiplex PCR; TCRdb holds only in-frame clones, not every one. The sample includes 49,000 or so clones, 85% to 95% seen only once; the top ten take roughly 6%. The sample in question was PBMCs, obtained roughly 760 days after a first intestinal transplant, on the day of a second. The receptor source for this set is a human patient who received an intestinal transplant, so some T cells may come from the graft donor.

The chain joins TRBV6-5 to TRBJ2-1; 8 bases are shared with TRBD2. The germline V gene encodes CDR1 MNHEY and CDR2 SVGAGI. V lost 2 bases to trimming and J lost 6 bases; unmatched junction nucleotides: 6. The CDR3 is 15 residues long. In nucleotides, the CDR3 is TGTGCCAGCAGTTACCGGGGGGGGTTCGTCAATGAGCAGTTCTTC. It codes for CASSYRGGFVNEQFF.

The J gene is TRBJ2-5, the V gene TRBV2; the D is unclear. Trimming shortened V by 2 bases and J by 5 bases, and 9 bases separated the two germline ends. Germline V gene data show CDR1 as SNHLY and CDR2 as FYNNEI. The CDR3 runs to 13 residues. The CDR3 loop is CASSEMVGETQYF. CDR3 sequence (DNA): TGTGCCAGCAGTGAAATGGTCGGCGAGACCCAGTACTTC.

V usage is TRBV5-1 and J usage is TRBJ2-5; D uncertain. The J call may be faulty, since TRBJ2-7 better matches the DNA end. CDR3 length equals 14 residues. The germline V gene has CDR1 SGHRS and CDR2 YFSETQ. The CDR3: CASSLRYSNTEQYF. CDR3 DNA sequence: TGCGCCAGCAGCTTAAGATACTCAAATACCGAGCAGTACTTC.

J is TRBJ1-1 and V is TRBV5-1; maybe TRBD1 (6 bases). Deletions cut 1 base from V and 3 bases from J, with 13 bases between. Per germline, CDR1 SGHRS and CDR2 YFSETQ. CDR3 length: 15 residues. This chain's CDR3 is CASSLWGRRDTEAFF. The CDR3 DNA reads TGCGCCAGCAGCTTGTGGGGGCGCAGAGACACTGAAGCTTTCTTT. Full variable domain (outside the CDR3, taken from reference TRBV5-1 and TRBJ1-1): KAGVTQTPRYLIKTRGQQVTLSCSPISGHRSVSWYQQTPGQGLQFLFEYFSETQRNKGNFPGRFSGRQFSNSRSEMNVSTLELGDSALYLCASSLWGRRDTEAFFGQGTRLTVV.

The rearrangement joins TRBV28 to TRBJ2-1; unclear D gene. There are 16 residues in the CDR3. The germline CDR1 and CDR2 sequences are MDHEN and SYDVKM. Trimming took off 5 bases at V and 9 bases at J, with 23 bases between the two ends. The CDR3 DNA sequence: TGTGCCAGCAGTCTTTCTACCCGGACCAGGAAGGGTGAGCAGTTCTTC. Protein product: CASSLSTRTRKGEQFF.

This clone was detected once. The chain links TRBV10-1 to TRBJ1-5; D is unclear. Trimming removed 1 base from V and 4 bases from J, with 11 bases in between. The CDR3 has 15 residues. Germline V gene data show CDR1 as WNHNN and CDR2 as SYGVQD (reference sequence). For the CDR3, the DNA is TGCGCCAGCAGTGAGTATACGGATCTTAATCAGCCCCAGCATTTT. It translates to CASSEYTDLNQPQHF.

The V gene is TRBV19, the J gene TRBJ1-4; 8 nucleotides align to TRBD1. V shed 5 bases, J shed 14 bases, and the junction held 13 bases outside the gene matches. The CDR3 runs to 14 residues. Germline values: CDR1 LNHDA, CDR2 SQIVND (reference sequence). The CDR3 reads CASSAWTGRKRLFF. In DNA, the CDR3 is TGTGCCAGTAGTGCCTGGACAGGGAGAAAAAGGCTGTTTTTT.

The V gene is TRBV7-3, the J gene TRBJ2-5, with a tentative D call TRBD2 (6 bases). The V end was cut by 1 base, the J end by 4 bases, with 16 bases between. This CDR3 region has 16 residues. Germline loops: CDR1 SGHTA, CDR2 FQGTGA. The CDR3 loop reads CASSLRGRESTETQYF. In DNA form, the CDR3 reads TGTGCCAGCAGCTTAAGGGGACGGGAGTCCACAGAGACCCAGTACTTC.

For the CDR3, the DNA is TGTGCCAGCAGTTACGGGACTTCCTCCTACGAGCAGTACTTC. Encoded protein: CASSYGTSSYEQYF. The chain joins TRBV6-6 to TRBJ2-7; tentative D call: TRBD2 (6 bases). The CDR3 loop spans 14 amino acids. Germline values: CDR1 MNHNY, CDR2 SVGAGI (reference sequence). The V gene lost 2 bases and the J gene lost 0 bases, with 8 bases spanning the gap.

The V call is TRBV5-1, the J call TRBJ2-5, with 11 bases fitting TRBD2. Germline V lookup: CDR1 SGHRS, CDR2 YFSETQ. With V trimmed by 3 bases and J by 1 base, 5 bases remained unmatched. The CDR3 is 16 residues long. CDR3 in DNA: TGCGCCAGCAGCTCGAGTAGCGGGAGGGTCCAAGAGACCCAGTACTTC. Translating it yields CASSSSSGRVQETQYF.

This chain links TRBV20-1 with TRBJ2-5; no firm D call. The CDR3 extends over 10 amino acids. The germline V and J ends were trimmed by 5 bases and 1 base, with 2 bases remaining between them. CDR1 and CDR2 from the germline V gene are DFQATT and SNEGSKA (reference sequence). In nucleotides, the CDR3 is TGCAGTGCTCGCCAAGAGACCCAGTACTTC. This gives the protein CSARQETQYF.

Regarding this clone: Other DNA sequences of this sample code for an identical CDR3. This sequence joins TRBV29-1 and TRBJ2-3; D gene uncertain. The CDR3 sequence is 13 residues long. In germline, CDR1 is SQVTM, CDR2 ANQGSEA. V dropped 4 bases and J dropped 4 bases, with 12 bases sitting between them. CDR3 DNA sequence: TGCAGCGTTGTCGGAGATATCGCAGATACGCAGTATTTT. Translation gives CSVVGDIADTQYF.

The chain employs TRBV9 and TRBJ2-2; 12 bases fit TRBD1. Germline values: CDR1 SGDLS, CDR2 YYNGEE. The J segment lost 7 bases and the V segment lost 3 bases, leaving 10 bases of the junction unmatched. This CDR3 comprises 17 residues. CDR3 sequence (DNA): TGTGCCAGCAGCGCCCCTAGGGGACAGGGGGCGGTCGGGGAGCTGTTTTTT. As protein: CASSAPRGQGAVGELFF.

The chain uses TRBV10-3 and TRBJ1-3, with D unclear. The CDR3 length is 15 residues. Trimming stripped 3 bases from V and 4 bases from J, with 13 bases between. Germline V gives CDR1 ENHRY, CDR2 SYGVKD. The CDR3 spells CAISEEGMGGNTIYF. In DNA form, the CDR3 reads TGTGCCATCAGTGAAGAGGGAATGGGCGGAAACACCATATATTTT.

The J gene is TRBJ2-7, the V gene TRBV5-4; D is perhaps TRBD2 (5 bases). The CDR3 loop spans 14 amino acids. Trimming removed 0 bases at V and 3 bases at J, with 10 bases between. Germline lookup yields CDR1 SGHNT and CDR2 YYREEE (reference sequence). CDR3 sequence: CASSLGPSGYEQYF. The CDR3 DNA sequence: TGTGCCAGCAGCTTGGGGCCCAGCGGCTACGAGCAGTACTTC.

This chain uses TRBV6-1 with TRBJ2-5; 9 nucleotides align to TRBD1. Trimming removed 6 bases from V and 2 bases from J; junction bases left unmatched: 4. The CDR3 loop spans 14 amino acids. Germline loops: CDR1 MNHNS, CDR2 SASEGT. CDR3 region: CASSAGQGQETQYF. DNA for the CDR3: TGTGCCAGCAGCGCGGGACAGGGACAAGAGACCCAGTACTTC.

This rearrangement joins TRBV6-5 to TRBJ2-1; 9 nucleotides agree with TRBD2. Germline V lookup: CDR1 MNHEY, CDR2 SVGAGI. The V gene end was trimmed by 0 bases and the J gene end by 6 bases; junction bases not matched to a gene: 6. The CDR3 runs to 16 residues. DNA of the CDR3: TGTGCCAGCAGTTACTCGGGGACTAGCATGATCAATGAGCAGTTCTTC. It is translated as CASSYSGTSMINEQFF.

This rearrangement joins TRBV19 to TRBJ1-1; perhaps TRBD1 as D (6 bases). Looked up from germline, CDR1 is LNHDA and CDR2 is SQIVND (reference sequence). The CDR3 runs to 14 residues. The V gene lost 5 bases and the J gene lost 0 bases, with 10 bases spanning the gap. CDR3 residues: CASSWGAMNTEAFF. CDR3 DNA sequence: TGTGCCAGTAGTTGGGGGGCCATGAACACTGAAGCTTTCTTT.